The 3 T cell receptor beta chains listed next were all sequenced from one sample in a study of T-cell memory formation after mild COVID-19. TCRdb processed the 5' RACE reads anew with MiXCR; each CDR3 protein has one entry. Here the sample spans hundreds of thousands of distinct CDR3 sequences, roughly 15% being singletons. Sample: PBMCs or a T cell subset sorted from them (not recorded which). All receptors derive from a man aged 18-30 years who had mild COVID-19 (a few samples of this study predate the infection). Cell type and time point are not known.

This clonotype was found many times. V usage is TRBV29-1 and J usage is TRBJ2-3; 7 bases fit TRBD1. Trimming removed 7 bases from V and 0 bases from J; junction bases left unmatched: 4. The CDR3 extends over 13 amino acids. In germline, CDR1 is SQVTM, CDR2 ANQGSEA. CDR3 nucleotides: TGCAGCGCCTGGGACAGTAGCACAGATACGCAGTATTTT. It yields the protein CSAWDSSTDTQYF.

The table lists this clonotype with a few counts. V is TRBV25-1 and J is TRBJ2-7, with 8 bases lining up with TRBD2. The length of the CDR3 is 17 residues. Germline trimming cut 3 bases from V and 3 bases from J; bases unmatched to any gene: 13. CDR1 is MGHDK, CDR2 SYGVNS, per germline. The CDR3 nucleotides are TGTGCCAGCAGTGATCCGGCGGGGGGACTTCCTAACTACGAGCAGTACGTC. This translates into CASSDPAGGLPNYEQYV.

A single count supports this clonotype. This rearrangement joins TRBV6-1 to TRBJ2-7, with 8 nucleotides matching TRBD1. Trimming removed 1 base from V and 3 bases from J; junction bases left unmatched: 5. The germline CDR1 and CDR2 sequences are MNHNS and SASEGT. The CDR3 totals 15 residues. CDR3: CASSEGQGPLYEQYV. As DNA, the CDR3 is TGTGCCAGCAGTGAAGGACAGGGGCCTCTCTACGAGCAGTACGTC.